The next 32 T cell receptor beta chains were all read from a single sample in a study of technical replicates of blood from a few donors. The table came from immunoSEQ multiplex PCR; TCRdb's copy has only in-frame clones and leaves some out. The table lists tens of thousands of clones, 90% to 97% of them singletons. Sequencing input: T cells isolated from PBMCs. The receptors shown here come from a human donor in good health.

CDR3 sequence: CASSLAGVLYEQYF. The CDR3 DNA is TGTGCCAGCAGTTTAGCGGGGGTTCTCTACGAGCAGTACTTC. The chain uses TRBV28 and TRBJ2-7; the match to TRBD2 covers 7 bases. Germline V gene sequence: CDR1 MDHEN, CDR2 SYDVKM. The J segment lost 3 bases and the V segment lost 2 bases, leaving 4 bases of the junction unmatched. The CDR3 sequence is 14 residues long. The full variable domain, with the rest looked up from reference TRBV28 and TRBJ2-7, is DVKVTQSSRYLVKRTGEKVFLECVQDMDHENMFWYRQDPGLGLRLIYFSYDVKMKEKGDIPEGYSVSREKKERFSLILESASTNQTSMYLCASSLAGVLYEQYFGPGTRLTVT.

The V gene is TRBV6-6, the J gene TRBJ2-1; 8 bases line up with TRBD1. Germline V gene lookup returns CDR1 MNHNY and CDR2 SVGAGI (reference sequence). V was clipped by 4 bases and J by 6 bases; unmatched bases: 5. CDR3 length equals 14 residues. CDR3 sequence (DNA): TGTGCCAGCAGTTCCTCGGACAGGGCCAATGAGCAGTTCTTC. Translated: CASSSSDRANEQFF.

This chain connects TRBV28 to TRBJ1-5; TRBD1 might be the D (6 bases). CDR3 size: 13 residues. V was cut by 5 bases and J by 6 bases, with 11 bases left in between. Per germline, CDR1 MDHEN and CDR2 SYDVKM. DNA for the CDR3: TGTGCCAGCAGTCTGAGGGGGAGTCAGCCCCAGCATTTT. Translating it yields CASSLRGSQPQHF.

The rearrangement joins TRBV6-6 to TRBJ1-2; tentative D call: TRBD1 (6 bases). There are 11 residues in the CDR3. Germline V gives CDR1 MNHNY, CDR2 SVGAGI (reference sequence). The V end lost 6 bases, the J end lost 8 bases, and 10 bases lay between the germline ends. CDR3 DNA: TGTGCCAGCAGCCCCCAGGGGGGCTACACCTTC. Translating it yields CASSPQGGYTF.

This rearrangement joins TRBV28 to TRBJ1-5; 11 bases match TRBD1. This CDR3 has 13 amino acids. J was trimmed by 9 bases and V by 5 bases; bases with no gene match: 3. Per germline, CDR1 MDHEN and CDR2 SYDVKM. CDR3 sequence (DNA): TGTGCCAGCAGTCCCGGGACAGGGGGGCCCCAGCATTTT. Translation gives CASSPGTGGPQHF.

The rearrangement links TRBV4-3 to TRBJ2-7; TRBD2 matches at 8 bases. CDR3 length: 15 residues. Per the germline V gene, CDR1 is LGHNA and CDR2 is YSLEER. J was trimmed by 4 bases and V by 0 bases; bases with no gene match: 5. CDR3 residues: CASSQEISGIYEQYF. The CDR3 coding sequence is TGCGCCAGCAGCCAAGAAATTAGCGGGATATACGAGCAGTACTTC.

The V call is TRBV28, the J call TRBJ2-5; 9 nucleotides align to TRBD1. CDR3 length: 15 residues. V was pared by 6 bases and J by 2 bases, with 7 bases of the junction left unmatched. Germline CDR1 MDHEN, CDR2 SYDVKM. The CDR3 is CASSQDRGGQETQYF. CDR3 in DNA: TGTGCCAGCAGCCAAGACAGGGGGGGACAAGAGACCCAGTACTTC. Full variable domain (missing parts from reference TRBV28 and TRBJ2-5): DVKVTQSSRYLVKRTGEKVFLECVQDMDHENMFWYRQDPGLGLRLIYFSYDVKMKEKGDIPEGYSVSREKKERFSLILESASTNQTSMYLCASSQDRGGQETQYFGPGTRLLVL.

The chain couples TRBV6-5 to TRBJ1-3, with TRBD1 as a possible D gene (5 bases). CDR1 MNHEY and CDR2 SVGAGI come from the germline V gene. The V gene lost 6 bases and the J gene lost 2 bases, with 8 bases spanning the gap. The CDR3 is made up of 13 amino acids. The CDR3 loop reads CASSREAGNTIYF. CDR3 bases: TGTGCCAGCAGCAGGGAAGCTGGAAACACCATATATTTT.

This clone was seen only once. CDR3 sequence: CAWQGTGGPDTGNTEAFF. CDR3 bases: TGTGCCTGGCAAGGGACAGGGGGCCCGGACACGGGGAACACTGAAGCTTTCTTT. The chain links TRBV30 to TRBJ1-1; TRBD1 matches 12 bases. Germline CDR1 GTSNPN, CDR2 SVGIG (reference sequence). The V segment lost 5 bases and the J segment 1 base; nucleotides outside the gene matches: 14. The CDR3 contains 18 residues.

This clone was observed once. The chain carries TRBV19 and TRBJ1-2, with unresolved D. The CDR3 covers 12 residues. Trimming shortened V by 5 bases and J by 4 bases, and 8 bases separated the two germline ends. The germline V gene has CDR1 LNHDA and CDR2 SQIVND (reference sequence). CDR3: CASSYGFYGYTF. The DNA for the CDR3 is TGTGCCAGTAGTTACGGTTTCTATGGCTACACCTTC.

The rearrangement joins TRBV4-1 to TRBJ2-7; weak D call: TRBD2 (7 bases). Germline V CDR1 and CDR2: MGHRA, YSYEKL. CDR3 length equals 14 residues. V lost 4 bases to trimming and J lost 7 bases, with 17 bases between them. The CDR3 DNA is TGCGCCAGCAGCCCTGGGGCGGGGGCGGGGGAGCAGTACTTC. Its translation: CASSPGAGAGEQYF.

The genes are TRBV18 and TRBJ2-3, with D possibly matching TRBD2 (5 bases). V lost 1 base and J lost 5, with 10 bases in between. The CDR3 extends over 14 amino acids. Germline V gene lookup returns CDR1 KGHSH and CDR2 LQKENI. The CDR3 here is CASSPQGAGDTQYF. The CDR3 region has the DNA TGTGCCAGCTCACCACAGGGAGCTGGAGATACGCAGTATTTT.

CDR3 protein: CASSPQAGATDTQYF. The DNA for the CDR3 is TGTGCCAGCAGCCCACAAGCGGGAGCCACAGATACGCAGTATTTT. V gene TRBV5-4 combines with J gene TRBJ2-3; 8 bases are shared with TRBD2. The CDR3 loop spans 15 amino acids. The germline gives CDR1 SGHNT, CDR2 YYREEE (reference sequence). Trimming removed 4 bases from V and 2 bases from J; junction bases left unmatched: 6.

V gene TRBV5-4 combines with J gene TRBJ2-3; 12 positions agree with TRBD2. Losses at the gene ends were 4 bases for V and 8 bases for J; bases not matched to a gene: 11. Germline loops: CDR1 SGHNT, CDR2 YYREEE (reference sequence). The CDR3 loop spans 16 amino acids. The chain's CDR3 is CASSPATSGSSGTQYF. The CDR3 DNA is TGTGCCAGCAGCCCCGCGACTAGCGGGAGTTCTGGTACGCAGTATTTT. The complete variable domain, with remaining parts taken from reference TRBV5-4 and TRBJ2-3, reads ETGVTQSPTHLIKTRGQQVTLRCSSQSGHNTVSWYQQALGQGPQFIFQYYREEENGRGNFPPRFSGLQFPNYSSELNVNALELDDSALYLCASSPATSGSSGTQYFGPGTRLTVL.

This clone has a single count. The chain couples TRBV22-1 to TRBJ1-1. TRBV22-1 is annotated as a pseudogene. The CDR3 loop spans 14 amino acids. The CDR3 loop is CPGSCHTGNTEAFF. The CDR3, as DNA: TGTCCTGGGAGCTGCCATACGGGGAACACTGAAGCTTTCTTT.

The table lists this clone with a count of one. The rearrangement joins TRBV6-6 to TRBJ2-7; TRBD2 agrees at 9 bases. Germline CDR1 and CDR2: MNHNY and SVGAGI (reference sequence). The CDR3 length is 14 residues. Germline trimming cut 8 bases from V and 2 bases from J; bases unmatched to any gene: 7. CDR3 DNA: TGTGCCAGCTTAGCGGGAGTAGGGACCTACGAGCAGTACTTC. This gives the protein CASLAGVGTYEQYF.

The chain uses TRBV28 and TRBJ1-1, with D perhaps matching TRBD1 (6 bases). Trimming pared 6 bases from V and 0 bases from J, leaving 14 bases between. Germline V gene lookup returns CDR1 MDHEN and CDR2 SYDVKM. This CDR3 has 15 amino acids. Here the CDR3 reads CASRTGLYVNTEAFF. CDR3 nucleotide sequence: TGTGCCAGCAGGACAGGTCTATACGTGAACACTGAAGCTTTCTTT.

The V call is TRBV7-2, the J call TRBJ2-3, with a tentative D call TRBD1 (6 bases). V lost 2 bases and J 4 bases, leaving 13 bases between the germline ends. This CDR3 is built from 15 residues. Germline V gene data show CDR1 as SGHTA and CDR2 as FQGNSA. The chain's CDR3 is CASSLSSPGADTQYF. CDR3 DNA: TGTGCCAGCAGCTTAAGTTCGCCAGGGGCAGATACGCAGTATTTT.

This chain connects TRBV25-1 to TRBJ1-2; tentatively, D is TRBD1 (6 bases). Germline V gives CDR1 MGHDK, CDR2 SYGVNS. Trimming stripped 2 bases from V and 2 bases from J, with 6 bases between. This CDR3 is built from 13 residues. CDR3 nucleotide sequence: TGTGCCAGCAGTGAACAGGGGAACTATGGCTACACCTTC. Protein product: CASSEQGNYGYTF.

The chain joins TRBV10-2 to TRBJ1-1, with D possibly being TRBD1 (6 bases). V gave up 2 bases and J gave up 4 bases, with 14 bases separating them. The CDR3 runs 15 residues. Germline CDR1 is WSHSY and CDR2 is SAAADI. The CDR3 nucleotides are TGCGCCAGCAGTGAGCCGAAGACAGGTCTCACTGAAGCTTTCTTT. It translates to CASSEPKTGLTEAFF.

V is TRBV4-1 and J is TRBJ2-7, with D unclear. The V and J ends lost 3 bases and 3 bases respectively, with 9 bases between them. The CDR3 length is 13 residues. CDR1 is MGHRA and CDR2 is YSYEKL in the germline V gene. CDR3 protein: CASSQLPHYEQYF. The CDR3 coding sequence is TGCGCCAGCAGCCAGCTACCTCACTACGAGCAGTACTTC.

Here the CDR3 reads CASSLRVTEAFF. The DNA of the CDR3 is TGTGCCAGCAGTCTCAGGGTAACTGAAGCTTTCTTT. The V and J genes are TRBV6-6 and TRBJ1-1, with D possibly matching TRBD1 (5 bases). V gave up 5 bases and J gave up 5 bases, with 9 bases separating them. CDR3 length equals 12 residues. CDR1 is MNHNY, CDR2 SVGAGI, per germline (reference sequence).

J is TRBJ2-7 and V is TRBV6-5; 7 bases are a match to TRBD1. V shed 5 bases, J shed 3 bases, and the junction held 7 bases outside the gene matches. CDR3 length equals 14 residues. CDR1 is MNHEY and CDR2 is SVGAGI in the germline V gene. The CDR3 sequence: CASSIGQAYYEQYF. CDR3 in DNA: TGTGCCAGCAGTATAGGACAGGCTTACTACGAGCAGTACTTC.

The rearrangement links TRBV6-1 to TRBJ1-1; possibly TRBD1 for D (5 bases). V lost 8 bases and J 10 bases, leaving 14 bases between the germline ends. CDR3 length: 11 amino acids. Germline CDR1 and CDR2: MNHNS and SASEGT. CDR3 nucleotide sequence: TGTGCCAGCCTATTCGGGGGGGGAGCTTTCTTT. Protein sequence: CASLFGGGAFF.

V is TRBV11-2 and J is TRBJ1-4; a weak D match, TRBD1 (6 bases). The germline V and J ends were trimmed by 5 bases and 6 bases, with 16 bases remaining between them. This CDR3 comprises 15 residues. CDR1 SGHAT and CDR2 FQNNGV come from the germline V gene. CDR3 coding DNA: TGTGCCAGCAGCCTCCAGGGGTTACGGGATGAAAAACTGTTTTTT. This codes for CASSLQGLRDEKLFF.

The gene calls are TRBV2 and TRBJ1-5, with 7 bases identical to TRBD1. Germline values: CDR1 SNHLY, CDR2 FYNNEI. Losses at the gene ends were 8 bases for V and 5 bases for J; bases not matched to a gene: 9. The CDR3 contains 14 residues. CDR3 loop: CASEDRSRYQPQHF. Here the CDR3 DNA reads TGTGCCAGCGAGGACAGGTCGAGGTATCAGCCCCAGCATTTT.

The chain recombines TRBV25-1 with TRBJ1-1, with 7 positions matching TRBD1. This CDR3 has 17 residues. V dropped 6 bases and J dropped 0; count of bases not matched to a gene: 13. The germline V gene has CDR1 MGHDK and CDR2 SYGVNS. CDR3 nucleotide sequence: TGTGCCAGCAGCGACCTCCGGGACAGTCTCATGAACACTGAAGCTTTCTTT. Its translation: CASSDLRDSLMNTEAFF.

V usage is TRBV6-5 and J usage is TRBJ2-1; D is perhaps TRBD1 (5 bases). The CDR3 length is 15 residues. V gave up 5 bases and J gave up 9 bases, with 20 bases separating them. Germline CDR1 and CDR2: MNHEY and SVGAGI. The CDR3 sequence: CASSSTGPVWGEQFF. The CDR3 nucleotides are TGTGCCAGCAGTAGCACAGGTCCCGTCTGGGGTGAGCAGTTCTTC.

The genes are TRBV10-3 and TRBJ2-7, with 7 bases fitting TRBD2. This CDR3 is 18 amino acids long. V shed 2 bases and J 2 bases; nucleotides not matched to a gene: 15. Germline assignment: CDR1 ENHRY and CDR2 SYGVKD. CDR3 region: CAISEVVGAGDQAYEQYF. Here the CDR3 DNA reads TGTGCCATCAGTGAGGTTGTTGGGGCGGGAGACCAAGCCTACGAGCAGTACTTC.

This clone was seen only once. The chain recombines TRBV4-1 with TRBJ2-3; the match to TRBD2 covers 13 bases. The CDR3 sequence is 20 residues long. Germline CDR1 reads MGHRA; CDR2 reads YSYEKL. Germline trimming cut 0 bases from V and 4 bases from J; bases unmatched to any gene: 13. In nucleotides, the CDR3 is TGCGCCAGCAGCCAAGATTCCCGAGGCCTACTAGCGGGAGGGCCAGATACGCAGTATTTT. Translating it yields CASSQDSRGLLAGGPDTQYF.

V and J are TRBV6-5 and TRBJ2-3; weak D call: TRBD2 (6 bases). Looked up from germline, CDR1 is MNHEY and CDR2 is SVGAGI. The CDR3 covers 13 residues. The V end was cut by 5 bases, the J end by 4 bases, with 10 bases between. The CDR3 loop reads CASSRDFADTQYF. In nucleotides, the CDR3 is TGTGCCAGCAGTCGGGACTTCGCAGATACGCAGTATTTT.

J is TRBJ2-5 and V is TRBV23-1; a weak D match, TRBD1 (5 bases). TRBV23-1 belongs to the ORF category, with a function that is uncertain. This CDR3 has 15 amino acids. The V end lost 10 bases, the J end lost 7 bases, and 25 bases lay between the germline ends. The CDR3 DNA is TGCGCCACCTCAATACCTAGGGGTCCTGGGTGGACCCAGTACTTC. Translating gives CATSIPRGPGWTQYF.